These T cell receptor beta chains were read from a single sample in a study of cytomegalovirus exposure and HLA in healthy donors. Here immunoSEQ multiplex PCR was the method, and the copy in TCRdb shows in-frame clones only, minus some. The table has around 120,000 clones, approximately 80% seen once. Specimen: PBMCs. The receptors here all came from a young man in good health and CMV-seropositive. CDR3s include the opening cysteine and the closing phenylalanine or tryptophan. Each record gives: clone size, CDR3 length, J gene, V gene, D gene, CDR3 protein, CDR3 DNA. A D gene is named only where the DNA matches it firmly. Clone size is stated in some rows and not others, as once, few, many or a class when expanded.

clone size: -; CDR3 length: 14; J gene: TRBJ2-1; V gene: TRBV2; D gene: TRBD2; CDR3 protein: CASRGTSGYNEQFF; CDR3 DNA: TGTGCCAGCCGTGGGACTAGCGGATACAATGAGCAGTTCTTC
clone size: -; CDR3 length: 17; J gene: TRBJ1-1; V gene: TRBV28; D gene: TRBD1; CDR3 protein: CASSLDGTGGLLAEAFF; CDR3 DNA: TGTGCCAGCAGTTTAGACGGGACAGGGGGCCTATTGGCTGAAGCTTTCTTT
clone size: -; CDR3 length: 17; J gene: TRBJ2-7; V gene: TRBV7-4; D gene: TRBD2; CDR3 protein: CASSWIGTSGTTYEQYF; CDR3 DNA: TGTGCCAGCAGCTGGATAGGGACTAGCGGGACTACCTACGAGCAGTACTTC
clone size: once; CDR3 length: 16; J gene: TRBJ1-1; V gene: TRBV7-8; D gene: -; CDR3 protein: CASSLEPGLLNTEAFF; CDR3 DNA: TGTGCCAGCAGCTTAGAACCGGGACTTTTGAACACTGAAGCTTTCTTT
clone size: few; CDR3 length: 11; J gene: TRBJ2-7; V gene: TRBV29-1; D gene: -; CDR3 protein: CSVGSSYEQYF; CDR3 DNA: TGCAGCGTCGGGAGCTCCTACGAGCAGTACTTC
clone size: once; CDR3 length: 15; J gene: TRBJ2-3; V gene: TRBV7-2; D gene: TRBD2; CDR3 protein: CASSPSSGGLDTQYF; CDR3 DNA: TGTGCCAGCAGCCCAAGTAGCGGGGGGCTGGATACGCAGTATTTT
clone size: -; CDR3 length: 14; J gene: TRBJ1-1; V gene: TRBV7-9; D gene: -; CDR3 protein: CASSYGTLNTEAFF; CDR3 DNA: TGTGCCAGCAGCTACGGGACTCTGAACACTGAAGCTTTCTTT
clone size: -; CDR3 length: 13; J gene: TRBJ1-6; V gene: TRBV4-3; D gene: -; CDR3 protein: CASSQDSYSPLHF; CDR3 DNA: TGCGCCAGCAGCCAAGACAGTTATTCACCCCTCCACTTT
clone size: -; CDR3 length: 13; J gene: TRBJ2-2; V gene: TRBV29-1; D gene: TRBD1; CDR3 protein: CSTRQGATGELFF; CDR3 DNA: TGCAGCACGAGACAGGGGGCCACCGGGGAGCTGTTTTTT
clone size: -; CDR3 length: 15; J gene: TRBJ2-1; V gene: TRBV6-5; D gene: TRBD2; CDR3 protein: CASSPLAGGPYEQFF; CDR3 DNA: TGTGCCAGCAGCCCCTTAGCGGGAGGGCCGTATGAGCAGTTCTTC
clone size: few; CDR3 length: 18; J gene: TRBJ2-6; V gene: TRBV7-3; D gene: TRBD2; CDR3 protein: CASSSRLAGGTGANVLTF; CDR3 DNA: TGTGCCAGCAGCTCTCGACTAGCGGGAGGTACTGGGGCCAACGTCCTGACTTTC
clone size: -; CDR3 length: 15; J gene: TRBJ2-5; V gene: TRBV2; D gene: -; CDR3 protein: CASRPPGLLVKTQYF; CDR3 DNA: TGTGCCAGCAGGCCACCGGGACTTCTGGTGAAGACCCAGTACTTC
clone size: -; CDR3 length: 15; J gene: TRBJ1-1; V gene: TRBV9; D gene: TRBD1; CDR3 protein: CASSTQDRGVPPAFF; CDR3 DNA: TGTGCCAGCAGCACCCAGGACAGGGGTGTACCCCCAGCTTTCTTT
clone size: -; CDR3 length: 15; J gene: TRBJ1-1; V gene: TRBV30; D gene: TRBD1; CDR3 protein: CAWSVYRGRNTEAFF; CDR3 DNA: TGTGCCTGGAGTGTTTACAGGGGGAGGAACACTGAAGCTTTCTTT
clone size: -; CDR3 length: 15; J gene: TRBJ2-7; V gene: TRBV9; D gene: -; CDR3 protein: CASSVNPTGLSEQYF; CDR3 DNA: TGTGCCAGCAGCGTTAACCCGACAGGCTTAAGCGAGCAGTACTTC